This TCR beta chain was identified during a study of spatial heterogeneity in lung cancer. Study-wide results and limits: Mutation tallies in tumors tracked expanded intratumoral alpha and beta TCR counts.

Trimming cost V 6 bases and J 8 bases, with 22 bases left between them. The CDR3 has 16 amino acids. This clonotype is labeled medium-sized (0.01 to 0.1%). No antigen is known for it. Described time point: sample taken at primary tumor resection. In TCRdb, the 5' RACE reads were re-called with MiXCR into one record per CDR3 protein. The sample holds fewer than 5,000 distinct CDR3 sequences, 6% to 7% seen once. The chain combines TRBV12-3 or TRBV12-4 with TRBJ1-4; possible D gene TRBD1, 5 bases. The sequencing here drew on lung tumor tissue, taken at surgery. This TCR derives from a male donor with early-stage non-small cell lung cancer. DNA of the CDR3: TGTGCCAGCAGGCTGGTGGGGAGGGGTGTACGGGAAAAACTGTTTTTT. This codes for CASRLVGRGVREKLFF.